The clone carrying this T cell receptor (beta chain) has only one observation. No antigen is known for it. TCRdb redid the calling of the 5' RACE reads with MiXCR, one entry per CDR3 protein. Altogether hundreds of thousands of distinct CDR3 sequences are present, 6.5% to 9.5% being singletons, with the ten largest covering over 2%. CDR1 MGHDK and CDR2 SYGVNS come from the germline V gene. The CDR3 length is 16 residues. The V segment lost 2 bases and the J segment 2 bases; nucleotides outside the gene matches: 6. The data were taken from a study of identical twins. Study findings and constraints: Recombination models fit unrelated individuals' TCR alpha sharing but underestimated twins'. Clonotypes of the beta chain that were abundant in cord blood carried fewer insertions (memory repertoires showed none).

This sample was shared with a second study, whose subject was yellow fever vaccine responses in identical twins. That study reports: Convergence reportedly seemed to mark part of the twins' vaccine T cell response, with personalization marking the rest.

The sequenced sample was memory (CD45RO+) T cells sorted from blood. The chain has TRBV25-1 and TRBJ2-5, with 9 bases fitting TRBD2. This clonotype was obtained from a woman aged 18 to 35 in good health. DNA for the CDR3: TGTGCCAGCAGTGAAAGGGGGCGGGAGGGACAAGAGACCCAGTACTTC. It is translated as CASSERGREGQETQYF.